Detailed here is one T cell receptor beta chain. The record originates from a study of blood T cell repertoires in COVID-19. For the study at large: Acute-phase and convalescent COVID-19 samples originated in the United States, Italy and Spain.

Germline CDR1 reads SGDLS; CDR2 reads YYNGEE. CDR3 size: 15 residues. V lost 4 bases, J lost 6 bases, and 8 bases stayed unmatched. The study assigned cohorts using participant-reported clinical history. Methods used by the authors: Counts of nucleated cells, estimated from reference gene primer amplification, were obtained. Sequencing used immunoSEQ multiplex PCR; TCRdb keeps in-frame clones, though not all of them. V, J and clone size derive from that table, while D and trimming were established from the DNA sequence. The sample lists a few hundred thousand clones, over 75% seen once, with 3% in the top ten.

The receptor comes from a woman under 40 who had recovered from COVID-19. This chain connects TRBV9 to TRBJ1-1; 11 bases map to TRBD1. Sample: PBMCs or T cells enriched from blood (not recorded which). CDR3 region: CASSRLGQGASEAFF. The CDR3 nucleotides read TGTGCCAGCAGCCGGCTCGGACAGGGGGCATCTGAAGCTTTCTTT.